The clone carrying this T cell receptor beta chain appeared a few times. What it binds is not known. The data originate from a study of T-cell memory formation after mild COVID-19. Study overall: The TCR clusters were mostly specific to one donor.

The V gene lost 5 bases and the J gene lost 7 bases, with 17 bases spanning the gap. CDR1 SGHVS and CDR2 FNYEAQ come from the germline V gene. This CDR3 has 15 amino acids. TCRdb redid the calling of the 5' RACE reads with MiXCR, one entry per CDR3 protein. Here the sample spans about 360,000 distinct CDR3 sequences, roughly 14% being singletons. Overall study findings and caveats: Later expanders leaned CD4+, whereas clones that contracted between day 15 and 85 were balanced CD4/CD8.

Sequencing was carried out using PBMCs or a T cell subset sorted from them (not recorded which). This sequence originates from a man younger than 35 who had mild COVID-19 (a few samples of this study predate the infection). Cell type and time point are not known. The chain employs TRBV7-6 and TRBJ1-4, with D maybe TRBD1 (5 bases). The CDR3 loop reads CASSPYSGELEKLFF. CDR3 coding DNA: TGTGCCAGCAGCCCATATTCGGGGGAGCTTGAAAAACTGTTTTTT. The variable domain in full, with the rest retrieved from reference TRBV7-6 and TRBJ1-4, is GAGVSQSPRYKVTKRGQDVALRCDPISGHVSLYWYRQALGQGPEFLTYFNYEAQQDKSGLPNDRFSAERPEGSISTLTIQRTEQRDSAMYRCASSPYSGELEKLFFGSGTQLSVL.